This T cell receptor (beta chain) was profiled in a study of technical replicates of blood from several donors. Some clones are missing from TCRdb's copy, which holds only in-frame ones; the method was immunoSEQ multiplex PCR. The data hold roughly 70,000 clones, with around nine tenths observed a single time. Germline V CDR1 and CDR2: LNHNV, YYDKDF (reference sequence). The CDR3 extends over 12 amino acids. V lost 3 bases to trimming and J lost 4 bases, with 6 bases between them. V gene TRBV15 combines with J gene TRBJ1-2; D remains ambiguous. Material: PBMCs. The TCR originated in a human donor in good health. Some clones in this sample may be carry-over from other donors' samples. Written as DNA, the CDR3 is TGTGCCACCAGCAGTCTACTCTATGGCTACACCTTC. Encoded protein: CATSSLLYGYTF.